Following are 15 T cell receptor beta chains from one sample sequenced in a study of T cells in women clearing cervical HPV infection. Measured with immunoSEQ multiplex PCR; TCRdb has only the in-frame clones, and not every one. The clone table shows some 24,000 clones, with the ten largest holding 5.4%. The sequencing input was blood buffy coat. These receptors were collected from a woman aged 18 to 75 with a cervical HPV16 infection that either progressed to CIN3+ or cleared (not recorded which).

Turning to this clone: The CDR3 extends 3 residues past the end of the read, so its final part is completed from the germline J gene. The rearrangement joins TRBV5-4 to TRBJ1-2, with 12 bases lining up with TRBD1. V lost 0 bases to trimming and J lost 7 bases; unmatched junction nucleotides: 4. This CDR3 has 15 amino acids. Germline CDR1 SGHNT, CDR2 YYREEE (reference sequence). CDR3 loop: CASSLVGTGGRGYTF. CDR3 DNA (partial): TGTGCCAGCAGCTTGGTTGGGACAGGGGGCCGTGGC.

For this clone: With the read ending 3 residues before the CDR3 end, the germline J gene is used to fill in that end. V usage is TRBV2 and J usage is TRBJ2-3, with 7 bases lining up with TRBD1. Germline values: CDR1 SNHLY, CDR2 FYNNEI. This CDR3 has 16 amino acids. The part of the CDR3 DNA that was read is TGTGCCAGCATTCCAACAAACGAGGGGGCTAGAGAGACG. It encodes CASIPTNEGARET. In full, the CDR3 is CASIPTNEGARETQYF.

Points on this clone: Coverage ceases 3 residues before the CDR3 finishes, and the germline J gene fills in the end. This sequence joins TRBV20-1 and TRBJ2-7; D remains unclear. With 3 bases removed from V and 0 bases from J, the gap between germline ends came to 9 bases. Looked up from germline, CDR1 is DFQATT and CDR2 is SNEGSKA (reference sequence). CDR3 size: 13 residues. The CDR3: CSASRRFSYEQYF. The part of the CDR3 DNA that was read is TGCAGTGCTAGTAGGCGGTTCTCCTACGAG.

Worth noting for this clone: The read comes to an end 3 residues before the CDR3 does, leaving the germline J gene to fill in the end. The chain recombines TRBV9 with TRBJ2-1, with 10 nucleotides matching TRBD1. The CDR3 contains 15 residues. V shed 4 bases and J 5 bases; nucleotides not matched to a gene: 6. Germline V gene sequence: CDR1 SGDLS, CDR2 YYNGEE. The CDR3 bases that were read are TGTGCCAGCAGCATTCGACAGGGGGCAGACAATGAG. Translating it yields CASSIRQGADNE. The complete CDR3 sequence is CASSIRQGADNEQFF.

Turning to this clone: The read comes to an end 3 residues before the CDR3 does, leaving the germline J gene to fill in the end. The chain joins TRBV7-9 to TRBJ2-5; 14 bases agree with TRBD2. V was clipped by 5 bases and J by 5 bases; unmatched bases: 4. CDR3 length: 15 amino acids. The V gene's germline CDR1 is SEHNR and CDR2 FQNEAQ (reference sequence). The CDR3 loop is CASSEGLAGDETQYF. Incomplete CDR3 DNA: TGTGCCAGCAGCGAGGGACTAGCGGGAGATGAGACC.

CDR3 bases read: TGTGCCAGCCTTAGGGACAGGGCGAACTATGAG. It is translated as CASLRDRANYE. The complete CDR3 sequence is CASLRDRANYEQFF. This chain links TRBV6-2 or TRBV6-3 with TRBJ2-1; 9 nucleotides match TRBD1. Read sequence stops 3 residues before the CDR3 end, and the germline J gene provides the missing end. V lost 8 bases, J lost 8 bases, and 10 bases stayed unmatched. CDR1 MNHEY and CDR2 SVGEGT come from the germline V gene. The CDR3 covers 14 residues.

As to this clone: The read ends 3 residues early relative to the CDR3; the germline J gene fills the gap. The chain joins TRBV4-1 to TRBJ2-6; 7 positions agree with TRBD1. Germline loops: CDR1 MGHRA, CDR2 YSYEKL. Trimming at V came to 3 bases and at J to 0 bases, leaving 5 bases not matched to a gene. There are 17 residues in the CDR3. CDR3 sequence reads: CASSHGQVPSGANVLTF. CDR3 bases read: TGCGCCAGCAGCCATGGACAGGTTCCCTCTGGGGCCAACGTC.

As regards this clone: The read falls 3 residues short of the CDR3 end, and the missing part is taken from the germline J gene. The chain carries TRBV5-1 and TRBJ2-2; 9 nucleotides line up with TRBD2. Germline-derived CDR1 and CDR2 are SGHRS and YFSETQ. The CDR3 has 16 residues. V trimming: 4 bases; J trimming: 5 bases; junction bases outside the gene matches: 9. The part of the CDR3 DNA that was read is TGCGCCAGCAGCCCACTGACTAGCGGACGGACCGGGGAG. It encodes CASSPLTSGRTGE. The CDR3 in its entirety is CASSPLTSGRTGELFF.

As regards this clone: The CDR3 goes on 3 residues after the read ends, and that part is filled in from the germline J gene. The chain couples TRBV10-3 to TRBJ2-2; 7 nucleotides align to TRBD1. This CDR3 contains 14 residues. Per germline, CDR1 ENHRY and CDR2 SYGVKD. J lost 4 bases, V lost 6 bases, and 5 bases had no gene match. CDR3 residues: CAISDRASTGELFF. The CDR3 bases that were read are TGTGCCATCAGCGACAGGGCAAGCACCGGGGAG.

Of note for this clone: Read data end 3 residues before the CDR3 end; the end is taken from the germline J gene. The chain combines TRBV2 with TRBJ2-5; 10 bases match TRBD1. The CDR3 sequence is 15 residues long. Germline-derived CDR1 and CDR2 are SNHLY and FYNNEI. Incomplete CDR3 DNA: TGTGCCAGCAGTGGCCGACAGGGGGCTTTAGATACC. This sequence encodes CASSGRQGALDT. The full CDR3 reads CASSGRQGALDTQYF.

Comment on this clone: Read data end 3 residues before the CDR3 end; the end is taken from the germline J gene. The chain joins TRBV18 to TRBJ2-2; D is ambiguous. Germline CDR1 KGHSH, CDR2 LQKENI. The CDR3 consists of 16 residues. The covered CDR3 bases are TGTGCCAGCTCCGACCCCTTCTACGGAACTAATGAAAAG. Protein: CASSDPFYGTNEK. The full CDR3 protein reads CASSDPFYGTNEKLFF.

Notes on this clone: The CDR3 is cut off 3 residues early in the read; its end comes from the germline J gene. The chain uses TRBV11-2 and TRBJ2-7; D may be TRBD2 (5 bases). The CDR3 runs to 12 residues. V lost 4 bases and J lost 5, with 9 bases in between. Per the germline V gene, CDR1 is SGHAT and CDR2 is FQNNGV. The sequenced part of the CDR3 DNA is TGTGCCAGCAGCTATGAGAGGGACGAG. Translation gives CASSYERDE. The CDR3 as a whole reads CASSYERDEQYF.

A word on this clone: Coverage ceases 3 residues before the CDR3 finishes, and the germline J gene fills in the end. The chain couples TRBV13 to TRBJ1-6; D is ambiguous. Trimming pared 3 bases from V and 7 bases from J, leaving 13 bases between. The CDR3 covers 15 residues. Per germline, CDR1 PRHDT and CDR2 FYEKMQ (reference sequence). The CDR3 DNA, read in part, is TGTGCCAGCAGCTTCGCGGGAATGAGAAATTCACCC. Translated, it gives CASSFAGMRNSP. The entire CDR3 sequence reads CASSFAGMRNSPLHF.

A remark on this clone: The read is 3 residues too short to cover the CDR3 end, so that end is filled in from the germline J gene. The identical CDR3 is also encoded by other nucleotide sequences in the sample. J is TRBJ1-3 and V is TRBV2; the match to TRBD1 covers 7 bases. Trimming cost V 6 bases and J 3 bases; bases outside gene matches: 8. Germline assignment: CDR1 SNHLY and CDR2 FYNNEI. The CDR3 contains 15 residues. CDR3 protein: CASSRSGTVGNTIYF. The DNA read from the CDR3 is TGTGCCAGCAGCAGATCCGGGACAGTTGGAAACACC.

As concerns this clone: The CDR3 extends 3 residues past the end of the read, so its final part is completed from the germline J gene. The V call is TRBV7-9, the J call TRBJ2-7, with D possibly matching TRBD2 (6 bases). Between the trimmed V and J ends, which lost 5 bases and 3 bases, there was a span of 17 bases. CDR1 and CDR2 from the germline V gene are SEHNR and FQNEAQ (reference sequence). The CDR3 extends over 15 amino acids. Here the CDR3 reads CASSPRAGLLYEQYF. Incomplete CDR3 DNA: TGTGCCAGCAGCCCGCGGGCGGGATTACTCTACGAG.